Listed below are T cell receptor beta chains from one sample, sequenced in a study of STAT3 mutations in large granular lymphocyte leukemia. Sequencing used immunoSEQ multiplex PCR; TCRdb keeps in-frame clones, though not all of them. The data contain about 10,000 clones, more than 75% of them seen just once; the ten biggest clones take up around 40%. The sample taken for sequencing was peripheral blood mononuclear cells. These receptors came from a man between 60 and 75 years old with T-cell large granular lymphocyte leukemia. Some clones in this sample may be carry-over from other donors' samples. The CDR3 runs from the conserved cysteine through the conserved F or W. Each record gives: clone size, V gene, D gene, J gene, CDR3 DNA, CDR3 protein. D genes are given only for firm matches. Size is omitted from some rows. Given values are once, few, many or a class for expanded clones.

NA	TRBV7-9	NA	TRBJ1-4	TGTGCCAGCAGCCGTGAGGGAGCTAATGAAAAACTGTTTTTT	CASSREGANEKLFF
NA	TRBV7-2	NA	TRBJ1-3	TGTGCCAGCAGCCGAGCATTCTCTGGAAACACCATATATTTT	CASSRAFSGNTIYF
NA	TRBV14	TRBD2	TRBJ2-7	TGTGCCAGCAGCCAAAATACCGGGACTAGCAGCTCCTACGAGCAGTACTTC	CASSQNTGTSSSYEQYF
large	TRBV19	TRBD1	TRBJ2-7	TGTGCCAGCGCGGACAGGGTGGGGTACGAGCAGTACTTC	CASADRVGYEQYF
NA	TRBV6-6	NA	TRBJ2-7	TGTGCCAGCAGTTCCCCGGCAGGGGAGAGATACGAGCAGTACTTC	CASSSPAGERYEQYF
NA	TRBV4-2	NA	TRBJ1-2	TGTGCCAGCAGCCAAGATTCCCAGCCAGCTAACTATGGCTACACCTTC	CASSQDSQPANYGYTF
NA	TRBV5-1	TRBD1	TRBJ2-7	TGCGCCAGCAGCTTGAGTCAGGGGGCGGCCTACGAGCAGTACTTC	CASSLSQGAAYEQYF
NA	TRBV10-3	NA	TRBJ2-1	TGTGCCATCCGTGACGGGATCTCCTACAATGAGCAGTTCTTC	CAIRDGISYNEQFF
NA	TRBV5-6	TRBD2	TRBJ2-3	TGTGCCAGCAGCTTGGATTGGGGGGGGAGCACAGATACGCAGTATTTT	CASSLDWGGSTDTQYF
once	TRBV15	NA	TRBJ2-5	TGTGCCACTACGACCGGGGGACTAGAGACCCAGTACTTC	CATTTGGLETQYF